The 28 T cell receptor beta chains given below trace back to one sample, sequenced in a study of blood T cell repertoires in COVID-19. The data were produced by immunoSEQ multiplex PCR, yet TCRdb's version contains in-frame clones alone and is incomplete. This repertoire shows approximately 280,000 clones, approximately 85% found once; its top ten account for approximately 9.9%. The sample was peripheral blood. The receptors were sampled from a woman in her 70s with acute or convalescent COVID-19.

V usage is TRBV11-2 and J usage is TRBJ2-3, with a weak D call TRBD1 (5 bases). V lost 0 bases and J 0 bases, leaving 10 bases between the germline ends. The germline V gene has CDR1 SGHAT and CDR2 FQNNGV. This CDR3 has 16 amino acids. In DNA form, the CDR3 reads TGTGCCAGCAGCTTAGACCCCAGGGCGAGCACAGATACGCAGTATTTT. The encoded protein is CASSLDPRASTDTQYF.

The J gene is TRBJ2-1, the V gene TRBV6-2 or TRBV6-3; 7 nucleotides agree with TRBD2. Germline assignment: CDR1 MNHEY and CDR2 SVGEGT. J gave up 9 bases and V 4 bases, and 9 bases lay outside the gene matches. The CDR3 runs 14 residues. CDR3 region: CASSWDPERGEQFF. CDR3 sequence (DNA): TGTGCCAGCAGTTGGGACCCCGAGCGGGGTGAGCAGTTCTTC.

The V and J genes are TRBV3-1 (or the pseudogene TRBV3-2) and TRBJ2-7; no clear D. CDR1 and CDR2 from the germline V gene are LGHDT and YNNKEL (reference sequence). With 1 base removed from V and 3 bases from J, the gap between germline ends came to 4 bases. The CDR3 is made up of 12 amino acids. In nucleotides, the CDR3 is TGTGCCAGCAGCCAAGCAGGCTACGAGCAGTACTTC. Amino acid sequence: CASSQAGYEQYF.

This sequence joins TRBV7-9 and TRBJ1-1, with D unresolved. Deletions cut 6 bases from V and 1 base from J, with 9 bases between. Germline V lookup: CDR1 SEHNR, CDR2 FQNEAQ (reference sequence). The CDR3 is 13 residues long. CDR3 sequence reads: CASRFYTNTEAFF. In nucleotides, the CDR3 is TGTGCCAGCAGGTTCTATACGAACACTGAAGCTTTCTTT.

This chain joins TRBV12-3 or TRBV12-4 and TRBJ1-2, with D tentatively TRBD1 (6 bases). The CDR3 loop spans 13 amino acids. Trimming removed 8 bases from V and 10 bases from J, with 20 bases in between. The CDR3 region has the DNA TGTGCCAGCGGCCTCGCTGGACAGTTTTCCTACACCTTC. The encoded protein is CASGLAGQFSYTF.

This chain links TRBV2 with TRBJ1-2, with TRBD1 identical over 7 bases. CDR3 length equals 13 residues. Germline values: CDR1 SNHLY, CDR2 FYNNEI. Trimming at V came to 9 bases and at J to 4 bases, leaving 8 bases not matched to a gene. The CDR3 DNA is TGTGCCAGTCGCCCGGGACAGTTCTATGGCTACACCTTC. Residues: CASRPGQFYGYTF.

The chain is built from TRBV5-4 and TRBJ2-2; D might be TRBD1 (5 bases). The CDR3 consists of 16 residues. Trimming cost V 3 bases and J 5 bases, with 17 bases left between them. Per germline, CDR1 SGHNT and CDR2 YYREEE (reference sequence). This chain's CDR3 is CASSSATARETGELFF. CDR3 nucleotide sequence: TGTGCCAGCAGCTCTGCGACAGCACGTGAGACCGGGGAGCTGTTTTTT.

Points on this clone: Other DNA sequences within the sample encode an identical CDR3. V and J are TRBV5-1 and TRBJ1-1; tentative D call: TRBD1 (5 bases). Trimming cost V 4 bases and J 0 bases, with 7 bases left between them. CDR3 size: 13 residues. Germline CDR1 is SGHRS and CDR2 is YFSETQ. As DNA, the CDR3 is TGCGCCAGCAGCCTGACAGTGAACACTGAAGCTTTCTTT. As protein: CASSLTVNTEAFF. The full variable domain, rest sourced from reference TRBV5-1 and TRBJ1-1, is KAGVTQTPRYLIKTRGQQVTLSCSPISGHRSVSWYQQTPGQGLQFLFEYFSETQRNKGNFPGRFSGRQFSNSRSEMNVSTLELGDSALYLCASSLTVNTEAFFGQGTRLTVV.

V is TRBV3-1 (or the pseudogene TRBV3-2) and J is TRBJ1-1; no firm D call. Looked up from germline, CDR1 is LGHDT and CDR2 is YNNKEL (reference sequence). CDR3 length: 16 residues. Trimming pared 5 bases from V and 2 bases from J, leaving 18 bases between. CDR3 amino acids: CASSSQTGRENTEAFF. In nucleotides, the CDR3 is TGTGCCAGCAGCTCGCAAACTGGGAGGGAAAACACTGAAGCTTTCTTT.

This clone appeared a few times. The chain has TRBV7-9 and TRBJ1-5; D possibly corresponds to TRBD1 (6 bases). Germline lookup yields CDR1 SEHNR and CDR2 FQNEAQ (reference sequence). V lost 5 bases to trimming and J lost 2 bases, with 13 bases between them. This CDR3 has 15 residues. This chain's CDR3 is CASSPTGMGNQPQHF. CDR3 nucleotides: TGTGCCAGCAGCCCTACAGGGATGGGCAATCAGCCCCAGCATTTT.

V and J are TRBV25-1 and TRBJ1-2; D remains unclear. Trimming stripped 3 bases from V and 6 bases from J, with 11 bases between. CDR3 length: 13 amino acids. In germline, CDR1 is MGHDK, CDR2 SYGVNS. The CDR3: CASSERVVDGYTF. CDR3 sequence (DNA): TGTGCCAGCAGTGAGCGGGTGGTCGATGGCTACACCTTC.

J is TRBJ1-4 and V is TRBV4-1, with D perhaps TRBD1 (5 bases). Germline assignment: CDR1 MGHRA and CDR2 YSYEKL. The CDR3 runs 17 residues. Trimming removed 3 bases from V and 0 bases from J, with 14 bases in between. CDR3 nucleotides: TGCGCCAGCAGCCATCGTAGGGGTCCGGCAACTAATGAAAAACTGTTTTTT. It encodes CASSHRRGPATNEKLFF.

The CDR3 sequence is CASSESGGRDTQYF. CDR3 DNA sequence: TGTGCCAGCAGTGAAAGCGGGGGCCGAGATACGCAGTATTTT. The chain employs TRBV6-4 and TRBJ2-3; TRBD2 matches 8 bases. CDR1 is MRHNA and CDR2 is SNTAGT in the germline V gene. The CDR3 is 14 residues long. V gave up 3 bases and J gave up 5 bases; unmatched junction bases: 4.

This clone was counted once. The rearrangement joins TRBV2 to TRBJ2-4; tentatively, D is TRBD1 (5 bases). Germline assignment: CDR1 SNHLY and CDR2 FYNNEI. Trimming removed 4 bases at V and 13 bases at J, with 11 bases between. The CDR3 totals 11 residues. This CDR3 is CASSAETAQYF. The CDR3 DNA is TGTGCCAGCAGTGCTGAGACAGCCCAGTACTTC.

The chain couples TRBV10-3 to TRBJ1-1; D ambiguous. The CDR3 sequence is 13 residues long. The V and J ends lost 11 bases and 1 base respectively, with 14 bases between them. Germline-derived CDR1 and CDR2 are ENHRY and SYGVKD. CDR3 DNA sequence: TGTGCCGCCTCACTAACACAGAACACTGAAGCTTTCTTT. Translating gives CAASLTQNTEAFF.

This chain joins TRBV5-1 and TRBJ2-2, with 9 bases aligning to TRBD1. Per the germline V gene, CDR1 is SGHRS and CDR2 is YFSETQ. V lost 3 bases, J lost 6 bases, and 6 bases stayed unmatched. This CDR3 has 15 amino acids. The CDR3 DNA reads as TGCGCCAGCAGCTCCGGGACAGGGTACTCCGGGGAGCTGTTTTTT. Translated, it gives CASSSGTGYSGELFF. Combining the CDR3 with reference TRBV5-1 and TRBJ2-2 gives the whole variable domain KAGVTQTPRYLIKTRGQQVTLSCSPISGHRSVSWYQQTPGQGLQFLFEYFSETQRNKGNFPGRFSGRQFSNSRSEMNVSTLELGDSALYLCASSSGTGYSGELFFGEGSRLTVL.

CDR3 nucleotide sequence: TGTGCCATCAGTGAGTCTCAGGTAAACTCACCCCTCCACTTT. Encoded protein: CAISESQVNSPLHF. The chain has TRBV10-3 and TRBJ1-6; D uncertain. CDR3 length equals 14 residues. Trimming took 0 bases from V and 10 from J, leaving 10 bases between them. Germline-derived CDR1 and CDR2 are ENHRY and SYGVKD.

This clone showed up just a few times. V is TRBV9 and J is TRBJ1-4; a weak D match, TRBD1 (5 bases). V lost 4 bases and J lost 8, with 12 bases in between. The CDR3 totals 13 residues. CDR1 and CDR2 from the germline V gene are SGDLS and YYNGEE. The CDR3 DNA reads TGTGCCAGCAGCCCGGGGGAGCGAGAAAAACTGTTTTTT. Translated, it gives CASSPGEREKLFF.

The rearrangement uses TRBV24-1 and TRBJ1-5, with D maybe TRBD1 (6 bases). The CDR3 spans 15 residues. Germline V gene data show CDR1 as KGHDR and CDR2 as SFDVKD. Trimming pared 4 bases from V and 4 bases from J, leaving 13 bases between. The CDR3 sequence is CATSDQDSPNQPQHF. The DNA for the CDR3 is TGTGCCACCAGTGACCAGGACAGCCCTAATCAGCCCCAGCATTTT.

The V and J genes are TRBV30 and TRBJ2-5, with 10 bases that match TRBD2. This CDR3 has 15 amino acids. The ends lost 0 bases at V and 1 base at J; junction bases unmatched: 2. Germline V gene sequence: CDR1 GTSNPN, CDR2 SVGIG (reference sequence). Written as DNA, the CDR3 is TGTGCCTGGAGTGTACTAGCGGGGCCCCAAGAGACCCAGTACTTC. Translating it yields CAWSVLAGPQETQYF.

The CDR3 region is CASSAPTSGAPYNEQFF. The CDR3 region has the DNA TGTGCCAGCAGTGCGCCGACTAGCGGGGCCCCTTACAATGAGCAGTTCTTC. The V call is TRBV2, the J call TRBJ2-1; 11 bases are shared with TRBD2. J was trimmed by 4 bases and V by 4 bases; bases with no gene match: 9. Germline values: CDR1 SNHLY, CDR2 FYNNEI. The CDR3 has 17 amino acids.

This chain links TRBV6-5 with TRBJ2-7; 10 bases agree with TRBD2. Germline CDR1 and CDR2: MNHEY and SVGAGI. The J segment lost 7 bases and the V segment lost 11 bases, leaving 14 bases of the junction unmatched. CDR3 length equals 14 residues. The CDR3, as DNA: TGTGCCGTCAAACCGGGACTAGCGCGAAGGGAGCAGTACTTC. Protein product: CAVKPGLARREQYF.

The V call is TRBV15, the J call TRBJ1-1; D remains unclear. The CDR3 runs 14 residues. The germline gives CDR1 LNHNV, CDR2 YYDKDF (reference sequence). Trimming shortened V by 0 bases and J by 0 bases, and 5 bases separated the two germline ends. CDR3 loop: CATSRDSVNTEAFF. Written as DNA, the CDR3 is TGTGCCACCAGCAGAGACTCAGTGAACACTGAAGCTTTCTTT.

V and J are TRBV27 and TRBJ2-1, with 10 bases lining up with TRBD2. The CDR3 spans 15 residues. Germline CDR1 and CDR2: MNHEY and SMNVEV (reference sequence). V trimming: 3 bases; J trimming: 9 bases; junction bases outside the gene matches: 8. In nucleotides, the CDR3 is TGTGCCAGCAGTTTGGCTAGCGGGGGCCCCGGTGAGCAGTTCTTC. Translated: CASSLASGGPGEQFF.

V is TRBV5-4 and J is TRBJ2-5, with 8 bases aligning to TRBD2. The trim removed 4 bases at V and 4 bases at J, leaving 12 bases unmatched. CDR1 is SGHNT, CDR2 YYREEE, per germline (reference sequence). This CDR3 spans 16 amino acids. The CDR3 region is CASSRGGGGPAETQYF. CDR3 bases: TGTGCCAGCAGCCGAGGAGGCGGGGGGCCGGCAGAGACCCAGTACTTC.

The V gene is TRBV6-5, the J gene TRBJ1-5; TRBD1 agrees at 7 bases. V was clipped by 6 bases and J by 4 bases; unmatched bases: 6. The CDR3 has 14 residues. Germline CDR1 MNHEY, CDR2 SVGAGI. The CDR3 bases are TGTGCCAGCAGGGGGGACAGCCAGAATCAGCCCCAGCATTTT. Protein product: CASRGDSQNQPQHF.

The chain employs TRBV2 and TRBJ1-1; D not certain. Per the germline V gene, CDR1 is SNHLY and CDR2 is FYNNEI. The ends were cut back, 3 bases at V and 5 bases at J, with 13 bases in the middle. The CDR3 has 14 amino acids. CDR3 region: CASSEAGRRTEAFF. The CDR3 DNA sequence: TGTGCCAGCAGTGAGGCAGGCAGGCGTACTGAAGCTTTCTTT. The full variable domain, completed using reference TRBV2 and TRBJ1-1, is EPEVTQTPSHQVTQMGQEVILRCVPISNHLYFYWYRQILGQKVEFLVSFYNNEISEKSEIFDDQFSVERPDGSNFTLKIRSTKLEDSAMYFCASSEAGRRTEAFFGQGTRLTVV.

V gene TRBV10-3 combines with J gene TRBJ1-2; D is unresolved. CDR3 length equals 13 residues. Germline V gene data show CDR1 as ENHRY and CDR2 as SYGVKD. Trimming cost V 4 bases and J 2 bases, with 8 bases left between them. The CDR3 region has the DNA TGTGCCATCAGTGCAGACTACAACTATGGCTACACCTTC. It translates to CAISADYNYGYTF.